These T cell receptor beta chains were read from a single sample in a study of blood T cell repertoires in COVID-19. TCRdb keeps only in-frame clones here, not all; method: immunoSEQ multiplex PCR. This table has fewer than 300,000 clones, approximately 90% appearing once. The source material was PBMCs or T cells enriched from blood (not recorded which). All receptors come from a man aged 35-49 years who had recovered from COVID-19. The CDR3 runs from the conserved cysteine through the conserved F or W. The order of the fields is J gene, V gene, D gene, clone size, CDR3 DNA, CDR3 protein. The D gene is left open where the match is weak. Part of the rows lack a size; the others show once, few, many or a class for expanded clones.

TRBJ2-3 | TRBV6-6 | . | . | TGTGCCAGCAGTTACTCAGGTCAGGGGCTAGATACGCAGTATTTT | CASSYSGQGLDTQYF
TRBJ1-1 | TRBV6-2/TRBV6-3 | . | once | TGTGCCAGCAGTTGGAACAGGAACACTGAAGCTTTCTTT | CASSWNRNTEAFF
TRBJ1-3 | TRBV5-1 | TRBD1 | . | TGCGCCAGCACAGGGGGAGAGGGGAATCGCCCTGGAAACACCATATATTTT | CASTGGEGNRPGNTIYF
TRBJ2-1 | TRBV7-3 | TRBD2 | . | TGTGCCAGCAGCTTATCTACTAGCGCCCACAATGAGCAGTTCTTC | CASSLSTSAHNEQFF
TRBJ2-1 | TRBV3-1/TRBV3-2 | . | . | TGTGCCAGCAGCCGCCTAGGTGGTGAGCAGTTCTTC | CASSRLGGEQFF
TRBJ2-7 | TRBV28 | TRBD2 | . | TGTGCCAGCACCTCACCTGGCGGGAGTCGCTCCTACGAGCAGTACTTC | CASTSPGGSRSYEQYF
TRBJ2-3 | TRBV4-2 | TRBD2 | . | TGTGCCAGCAGGTTAACTAGCGGGAGCACAGATACGCAGTATTTT | CASRLTSGSTDTQYF
TRBJ1-1 | TRBV7-2 | . | . | TGTGCCAGCAGCTTATCGGGGGATACTGAAGCTTTCTTT | CASSLSGDTEAFF
TRBJ1-2 | TRBV5-8 | TRBD1 | few | TGTGCCAGCAGCTACAGGGGTTCGCGAGGCTACACCTTC | CASSYRGSRGYTF
TRBJ1-5 | TRBV6-2/TRBV6-3 | TRBD1 | . | TGTGCCAGCAGTTATCCTTCCGGGACAGGGTTCGGTAAGCCCCAGCATTTT | CASSYPSGTGFGKPQHF
TRBJ1-5 | TRBV7-2 | TRBD1 | . | TGTGCCAGCAGCTCGGGACAGGGGGTACGCAATCAGCCCCAGCATTTT | CASSSGQGVRNQPQHF
TRBJ2-7 | TRBV3-1/TRBV3-2 | TRBD1 | . | TGTGCCAGCAGCCAAGAGGTGGGACAGGGCTACGAGCAGTACTTC | CASSQEVGQGYEQYF
TRBJ1-1 | TRBV2 | . | . | TGTGCCAGCAGTGGGACAGTCCTTGAAGCTTTCTTT | CASSGTVLEAFF
TRBJ1-4 | TRBV19 | TRBD1 | . | TGTGCCAGTAGTATATTCCCCTATTCGGGACAGGGGAATGAAAAACTGTTTTTT | CASSIFPYSGQGNEKLFF
TRBJ2-7 | TRBV11-2 | TRBD2 | . | TGTGCCAGCAGCCGGACTAGCGGGCCTCGTACCATCTCCTACGAGCAGTACTTC | CASSRTSGPRTISYEQYF
TRBJ2-1 | TRBV15 | . | . | TGTGCCACCAGCACCGAACCTTCTCGTAGCTCCTACAATGAGCAGTTCTTC | CATSTEPSRSSYNEQFF
TRBJ2-2 | TRBV15 | . | . | TGTGCCACCAGCAGAGTAGCCGGACAACCAAAGACCGGGGAGCTGTTTTTT | CATSRVAGQPKTGELFF
TRBJ2-1 | TRBV19 | TRBD2 | . | TGTGCCAGTAGTATAGATCTAGCGGGAGGCTACAATGAGCAGTTCTTC | CASSIDLAGGYNEQFF
TRBJ2-5 | TRBV27 | . | . | TGTGCCAGCAGTTCCACGGGACTCCTCACGAGGGAGACCCAGTACTTC | CASSSTGLLTRETQYF
TRBJ2-5 | TRBV6-2/TRBV6-3 | TRBD2 | . | TGTGCCAGCAGTCGGACTAGCGGGATCCCAGAGACCCAGTACTTC | CASSRTSGIPETQYF
TRBJ1-4 | TRBV5-6 | TRBD1 | . | TGTGCCAGCAGCCCGACAGGGGGCCGGTCTAATGAAAAACTGTTTTTT | CASSPTGGRSNEKLFF
TRBJ1-3 | TRBV7-2 | . | . | TGTGCCAGCAGCTTAGTTGGCAGGGGCTCGGGAAACACCATATATTTT | CASSLVGRGSGNTIYF
TRBJ2-7 | TRBV28 | . | . | TGTGCCAGCATAGGGCTAGCGTACACCTACGAGCAGTACTTC | CASIGLAYTYEQYF
TRBJ1-2 | TRBV7-9 | TRBD1 | once | TGTGCCAGCAGCTTAGGGTCAGGGGGCATATCAGGTGGCTACACCTTC | CASSLGSGGISGGYTF
TRBJ2-7 | TRBV18 | TRBD2 | . | TGTGCCAGCTCCATCGGGACTAGCGGGACGGACGAGCAGTACTTC | CASSIGTSGTDEQYF
TRBJ2-7 | TRBV25-1 | TRBD2 | . | TGTGCCAGCAGTGAATCCCGGACTAGCGGGGTCTCCGAGCAGTACTTC | CASSESRTSGVSEQYF
TRBJ2-5 | TRBV11-2 | . | . | TGTGCCAGCAGCTTAGTGTCAGGGCTTGAGACCCAGTACTTC | CASSLVSGLETQYF
TRBJ1-2 | TRBV9 | TRBD1 | . | TGTGCCAGCAGCGTCCAGGGGGGTTACTATGGCTACACCTTC | CASSVQGGYYGYTF
TRBJ2-3 | TRBV27 | TRBD2 | once | TGTGCCAGCAGTCCAACGCTAGCGGGAGGGACAGATACGCAGTATTTT | CASSPTLAGGTDTQYF
TRBJ2-7 | TRBV28 | TRBD2 | . | TGTGCCGCGGATAAAGGGGAGGGCGCGGAGCAGTACTTC | CAADKGEGAEQYF
TRBJ2-5 | TRBV3-1/TRBV3-2 | . | . | TGTGCCAGCAGCTTCCATGACAGAGCCGAGACCCAGTACTTC | CASSFHDRAETQYF
TRBJ2-7 | TRBV6-5 | . | . | TGTGCCGGCAGTTACGGACAGCCAGAGACCTACGAGCAGTACTTC | CAGSYGQPETYEQYF
TRBJ2-7 | TRBV3-1/TRBV3-2 | TRBD1 | . | TGTGCCAGCAGCCAATTCCCGGGACAGTCCTACGAGCAGTACTTC | CASSQFPGQSYEQYF
TRBJ2-1 | TRBV6-2/TRBV6-3 | TRBD2 | . | TGTGCCAGCAGTTACTCGACACTAGCGGGGAATGAGCAGTTCTTC | CASSYSTLAGNEQFF
TRBJ1-1 | TRBV4-2 | TRBD1 | . | TGTGCCAGCAGCCAGGGGGACAGACGGGACACTGAAGCTTTCTTT | CASSQGDRRDTEAFF
TRBJ2-5 | TRBV18 | TRBD2 | once | TGTGCCAGCTCACCCCTTCGAGGGAGGGAAGAGACCCAGTACTTC | CASSPLRGREETQYF
TRBJ2-1 | TRBV4-3 | . | . | TGCGCCAGCAGCCAAGATTCCGGCGGTGAGCAGTTCTTC | CASSQDSGGEQFF
TRBJ2-5 | TRBV7-2 | . | . | TGTGCCAGCAGCTATAGACAGAGTGGGGAGACCCAGTACTTC | CASSYRQSGETQYF
TRBJ2-1 | TRBV5-8 | TRBD1 | . | TGTGCCAGCAGCTCAGGAACAGGGGGCCTTTCGTTCAATGAGCAGTTCTTC | CASSSGTGGLSFNEQFF
TRBJ1-6 | TRBV7-8 | . | . | TGTGCCAGCAGCTTAGTGGGGGCGAGAAATAATTCACCCCTCCACTTT | CASSLVGARNNSPLHF
TRBJ1-2 | TRBV21-1 | . | . | TGTGCCAGCAGCACCAGGACAGTTTATGGCTACACCTTC | CASSTRTVYGYTF
TRBJ2-3 | TRBV7-2 | TRBD2 | once | TGTGCCAGCAGCCTCATAGCGGGAGAGTCAGATACGCAGTATTTT | CASSLIAGESDTQYF
TRBJ1-1 | TRBV6-5 | TRBD1 | . | TGTGCCAGCATAAGACAGGGAATCGGAAACACTGAAGCTTTCTTT | CASIRQGIGNTEAFF
TRBJ2-1 | TRBV28 | TRBD2 | once | TGTGCCAGCAGTCCTAGGACCGGGGGACCTAGCGGATTCTTC | CASSPRTGGPSGFF
TRBJ1-3 | TRBV3-1/TRBV3-2 | . | once | TGTGCCAGCAGCCTTCGGACGGGAACTGGAAACACCATATATTTT | CASSLRTGTGNTIYF
TRBJ2-1 | TRBV29-1 | TRBD2 | . | TGCAGCGCTCTCGGGGAGGGCCGTCGGGATGAGCAGTTCTTC | CSALGEGRRDEQFF
TRBJ2-7 | TRBV11-3 | TRBD2 | . | TGTGCCAGCAGCTTAGACCCCAGAGCGGGGGGCCTTTCCTACGAGCAGTACTTC | CASSLDPRAGGLSYEQYF
TRBJ2-6 | TRBV28 | . | . | TGTGCCAGCAGCCTGCCCGGGACACTAAATAAGGTCCTGACTTTC | CASSLPGTLNKVLTF
TRBJ2-7 | TRBV29-1 | . | . | TGCAGCGTTGAAGATCTAGGGACATCTGTGGAGCAGTACTTC | CSVEDLGTSVEQYF
TRBJ2-5 | TRBV19 | . | . | TGTGCCAGTACCGGACCGGGAACCAAAGAGACCCAGTACTTC | CASTGPGTKETQYF
TRBJ1-1 | TRBV19 | TRBD1 | few | TGTGCCAGTAGTTCGCGGGGACAGGGGACCTTTAGGGATACTGAAGCTTTCTTT | CASSSRGQGTFRDTEAFF
TRBJ2-7 | TRBV19 | . | . | TGTGCCAGTAGAGAGCAGGGGAGCAGGTCCTACGAGCAGTACTTC | CASREQGSRSYEQYF